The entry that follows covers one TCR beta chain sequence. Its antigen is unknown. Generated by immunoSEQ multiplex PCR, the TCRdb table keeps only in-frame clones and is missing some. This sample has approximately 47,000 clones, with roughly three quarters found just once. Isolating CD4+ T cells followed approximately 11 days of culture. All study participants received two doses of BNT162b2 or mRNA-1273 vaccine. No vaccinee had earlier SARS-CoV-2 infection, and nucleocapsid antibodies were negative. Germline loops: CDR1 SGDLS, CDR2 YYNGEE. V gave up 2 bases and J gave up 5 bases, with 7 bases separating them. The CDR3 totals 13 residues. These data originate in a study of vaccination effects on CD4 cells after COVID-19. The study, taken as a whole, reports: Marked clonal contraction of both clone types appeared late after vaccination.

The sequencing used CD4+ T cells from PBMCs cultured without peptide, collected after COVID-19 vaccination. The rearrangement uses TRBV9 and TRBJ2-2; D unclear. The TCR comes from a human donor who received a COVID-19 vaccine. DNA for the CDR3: TGTGCCAGCAGCGTTCTCGCGACCGGGGAGCTGTTTTTT. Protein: CASSVLATGELFF.